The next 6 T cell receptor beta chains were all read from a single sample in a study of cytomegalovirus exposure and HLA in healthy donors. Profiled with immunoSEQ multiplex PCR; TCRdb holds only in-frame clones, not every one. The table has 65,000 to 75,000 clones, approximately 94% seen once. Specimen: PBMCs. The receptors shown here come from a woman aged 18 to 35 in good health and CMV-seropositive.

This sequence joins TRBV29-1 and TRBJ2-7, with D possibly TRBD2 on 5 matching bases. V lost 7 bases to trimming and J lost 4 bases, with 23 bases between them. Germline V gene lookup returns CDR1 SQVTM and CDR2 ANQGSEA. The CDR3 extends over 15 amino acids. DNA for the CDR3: TGCAGCGCTAAGTTCGACGGGAACAAGCCTTACGAGCAGTACTTC. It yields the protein CSAKFDGNKPYEQYF.

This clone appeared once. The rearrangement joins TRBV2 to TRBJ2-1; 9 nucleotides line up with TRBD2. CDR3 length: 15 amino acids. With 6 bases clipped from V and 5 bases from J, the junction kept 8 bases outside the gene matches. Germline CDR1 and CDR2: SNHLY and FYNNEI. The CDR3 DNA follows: TGTGCCAGCAGCCGCGGGAGGGAGAATCACAATGAGCAGTTCTTC. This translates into CASSRGRENHNEQFF.

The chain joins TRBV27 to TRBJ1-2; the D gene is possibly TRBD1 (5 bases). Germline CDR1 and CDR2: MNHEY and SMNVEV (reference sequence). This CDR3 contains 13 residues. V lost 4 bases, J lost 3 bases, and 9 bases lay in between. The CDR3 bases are TGTGCCAGCAGTTCGGGGGTTGACTATGGCTACACCTTC. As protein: CASSSGVDYGYTF.

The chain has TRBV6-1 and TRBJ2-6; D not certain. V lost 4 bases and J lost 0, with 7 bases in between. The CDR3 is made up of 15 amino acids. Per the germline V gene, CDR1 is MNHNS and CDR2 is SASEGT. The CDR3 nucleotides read TGTGCCAGCAGTGGATCCTACTCTGGGGCCAACGTCCTGACTTTC. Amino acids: CASSGSYSGANVLTF.

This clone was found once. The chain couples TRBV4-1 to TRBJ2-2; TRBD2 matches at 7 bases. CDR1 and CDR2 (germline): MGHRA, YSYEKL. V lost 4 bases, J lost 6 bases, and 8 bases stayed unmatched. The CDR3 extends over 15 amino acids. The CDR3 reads CASSLRSGVPGELFF. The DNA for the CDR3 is TGCGCCAGCAGCCTTCGAAGCGGGGTCCCCGGGGAGCTGTTTTTT.

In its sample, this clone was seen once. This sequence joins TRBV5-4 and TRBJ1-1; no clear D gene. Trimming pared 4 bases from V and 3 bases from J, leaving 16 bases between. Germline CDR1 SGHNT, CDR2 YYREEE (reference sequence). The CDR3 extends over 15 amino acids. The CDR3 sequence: CASSLAPGLDTEAFF. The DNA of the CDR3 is TGTGCCAGCAGCCTCGCACCGGGTTTGGACACTGAAGCTTTCTTT. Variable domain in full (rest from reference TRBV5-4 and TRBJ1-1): ETGVTQSPTHLIKTRGQQVTLRCSSQSGHNTVSWYQQALGQGPQFIFQYYREEENGRGNFPPRFSGLQFPNYSSELNVNALELDDSALYLCASSLAPGLDTEAFFGQGTRLTVV.